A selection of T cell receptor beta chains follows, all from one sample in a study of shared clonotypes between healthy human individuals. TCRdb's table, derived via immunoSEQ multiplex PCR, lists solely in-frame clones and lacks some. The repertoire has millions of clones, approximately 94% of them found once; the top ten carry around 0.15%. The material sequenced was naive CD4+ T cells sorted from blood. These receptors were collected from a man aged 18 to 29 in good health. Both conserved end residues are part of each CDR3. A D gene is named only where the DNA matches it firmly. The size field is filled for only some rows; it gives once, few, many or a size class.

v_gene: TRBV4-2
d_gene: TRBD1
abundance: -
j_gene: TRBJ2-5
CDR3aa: CASSQGQGKETQYF
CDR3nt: TGTGCCAGCAGCCAAGGACAGGGGAAAGAGACCCAGTACTTC

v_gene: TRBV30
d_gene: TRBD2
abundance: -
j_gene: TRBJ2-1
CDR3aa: CAWKGTSGTYNEQFF
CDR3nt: TGTGCCTGGAAAGGGACTAGCGGGACATACAATGAGCAGTTCTTC

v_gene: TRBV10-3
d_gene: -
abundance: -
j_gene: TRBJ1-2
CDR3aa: CAISEGGRGNYGYTF
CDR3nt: TGTGCCATCAGTGAAGGTGGCAGGGGAAACTATGGCTACACCTTC

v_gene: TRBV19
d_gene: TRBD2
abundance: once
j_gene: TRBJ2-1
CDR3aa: CASSIVSGGVYNEQFF
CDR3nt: TGTGCCAGTAGTATAGTTAGCGGGGGGGTTTACAATGAGCAGTTCTTC

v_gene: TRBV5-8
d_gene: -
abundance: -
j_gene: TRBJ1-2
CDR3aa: CASLQHNLLANYGYTF
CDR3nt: TGTGCCAGCTTACAGCATAACCTATTAGCTAACTATGGCTACACCTTC

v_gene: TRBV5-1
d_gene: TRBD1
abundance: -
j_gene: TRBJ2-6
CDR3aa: CASSLVGQGISGANVLTF
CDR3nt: TGCGCCAGCAGCTTGGTAGGACAGGGGATCTCTGGGGCCAACGTCCTGACTTTC

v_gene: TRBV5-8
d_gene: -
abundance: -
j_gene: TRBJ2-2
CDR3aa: CASSLGGAGELFF
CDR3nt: TGTGCCAGCAGCTTGGGAGGGGCCGGGGAGCTGTTTTTT

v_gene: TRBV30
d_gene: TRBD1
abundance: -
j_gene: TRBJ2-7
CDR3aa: CAWRRMGQQFYEQYF
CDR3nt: TGTGCCTGGAGACGGATGGGACAGCAGTTTTACGAGCAGTACTTC

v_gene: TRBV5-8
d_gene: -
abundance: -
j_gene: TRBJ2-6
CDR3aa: CASSLSRPTFSGANVLTF
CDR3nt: TGTGCCAGCAGCTTAAGCCGACCGACTTTCTCTGGGGCCAACGTCCTGACTTTC

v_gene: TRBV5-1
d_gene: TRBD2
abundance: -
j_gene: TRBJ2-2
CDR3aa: CASSETSGGTGELFF
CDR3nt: TGCGCCAGCAGCGAGACTAGCGGGGGGACCGGGGAGCTGTTTTTT

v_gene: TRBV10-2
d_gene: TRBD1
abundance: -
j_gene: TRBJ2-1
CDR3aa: CASKPIRDRGNEQFF
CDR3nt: TGCGCCAGCAAACCAATTAGGGACAGGGGGAATGAGCAGTTCTTC

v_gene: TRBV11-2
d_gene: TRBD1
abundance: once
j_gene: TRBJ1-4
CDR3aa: CASSLQDRGNEKLFF
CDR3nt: TGTGCCAGCAGCTTACAGGACAGGGGTAATGAAAAACTGTTTTTT

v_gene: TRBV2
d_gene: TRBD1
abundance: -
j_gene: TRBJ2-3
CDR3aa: CASSEEKIPGQDYF
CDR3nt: TGTGCCAGCAGCGAGGAGAAGATACCGGGACAGGATTATTTT

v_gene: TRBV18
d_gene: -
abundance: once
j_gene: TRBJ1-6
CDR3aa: CASSPRGGPDNSPLHF
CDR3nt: TGTGCCAGCTCACCACGCGGCGGGCCAGATAATTCACCCCTCCACTTT

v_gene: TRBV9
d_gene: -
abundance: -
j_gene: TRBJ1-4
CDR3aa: CASSVGGPATNEKLFF
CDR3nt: TGTGCCAGCAGCGTAGGGGGGCCCGCAACTAATGAAAAACTGTTTTTT

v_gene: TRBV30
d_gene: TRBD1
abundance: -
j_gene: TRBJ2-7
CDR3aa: CAWTKGQGEPYEQYF
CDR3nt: TGTGCCTGGACCAAGGGACAGGGGGAGCCCTACGAGCAGTACTTC

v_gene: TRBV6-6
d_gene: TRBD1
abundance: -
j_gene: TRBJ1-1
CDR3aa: CASSYRDSGTEAFF
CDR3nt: TGTGCCAGCAGTTACAGGGACAGCGGCACTGAAGCTTTCTTT

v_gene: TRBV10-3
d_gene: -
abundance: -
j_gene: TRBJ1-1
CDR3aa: CAISPGNTEAFF
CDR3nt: TGTGCCATCAGCCCAGGGAACACTGAAGCTTTCTTT

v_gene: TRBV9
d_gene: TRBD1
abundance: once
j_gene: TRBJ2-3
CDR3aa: CASSAGTGIKDTQYF
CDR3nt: TGTGCCAGCAGCGCCGGGACAGGGATTAAAGATACGCAGTATTTT

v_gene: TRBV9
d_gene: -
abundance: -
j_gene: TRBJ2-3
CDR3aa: CASSVVGGLAQYF
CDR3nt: TGTGCCAGCAGCGTAGTGGGGGGCCTAGCGCAGTATTTT

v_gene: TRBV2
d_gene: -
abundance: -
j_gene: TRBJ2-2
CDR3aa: CASSDGNTGELFF
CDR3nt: TGTGCCAGCAGTGACGGTAACACCGGGGAGCTGTTTTTT

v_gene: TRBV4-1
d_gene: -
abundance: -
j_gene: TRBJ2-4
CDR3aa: CASSQPLLERAKNIQYF
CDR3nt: TGCGCCAGCAGCCAGCCACTTCTAGAAAGAGCCAAAAACATTCAGTACTTC

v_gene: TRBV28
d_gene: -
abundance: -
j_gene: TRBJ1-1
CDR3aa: CASTRDGGNTEAFF
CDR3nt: TGTGCCAGCACTCGGGACGGGGGAAACACTGAAGCTTTCTTT

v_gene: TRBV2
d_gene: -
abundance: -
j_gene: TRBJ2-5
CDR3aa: CASSEGGPPLETQYF
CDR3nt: TGTGCCAGCAGTGAAGGTGGCCCTCCTCTAGAGACCCAGTACTTC

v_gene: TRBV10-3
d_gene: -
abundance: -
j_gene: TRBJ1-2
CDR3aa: CAISEQNRGARGGYTF
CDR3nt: TGTGCCATCAGTGAGCAGAACCGGGGGGCTAGGGGCGGCTACACCTTC

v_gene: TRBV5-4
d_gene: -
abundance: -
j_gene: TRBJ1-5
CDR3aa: CASSFNRAQPQHF
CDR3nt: TGTGCCAGCAGCTTCAACAGGGCCCAGCCCCAGCATTTT

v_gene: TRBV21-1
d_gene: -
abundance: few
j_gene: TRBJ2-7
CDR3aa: CASIKTGRSPYEQYF
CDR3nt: TGTGCCAGCATTAAGACCGGGCGGAGTCCCTACGAGCAGTACTTC

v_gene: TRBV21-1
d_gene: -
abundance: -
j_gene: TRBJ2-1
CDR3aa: CASSKVSAGSYNEQFF
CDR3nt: TGTGCCAGCAGCAAAGTTTCGGCAGGCTCCTACAATGAGCAGTTCTTC

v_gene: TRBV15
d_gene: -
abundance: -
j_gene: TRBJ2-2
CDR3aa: CATSREGPGELFF
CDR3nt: TGTGCCACCAGCAGAGAAGGGCCCGGGGAGCTGTTTTTT

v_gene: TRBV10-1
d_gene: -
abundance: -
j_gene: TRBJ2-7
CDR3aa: CASSGDEAYEQYF
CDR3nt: TGCGCCAGCAGCGGGGACGAGGCCTACGAGCAGTACTTC

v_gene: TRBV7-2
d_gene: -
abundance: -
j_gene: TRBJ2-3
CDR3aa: CASSLVGSEIRTDTQYF
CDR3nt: TGTGCCAGCAGCTTAGTAGGCAGTGAGATTCGCACAGATACGCAGTATTTT

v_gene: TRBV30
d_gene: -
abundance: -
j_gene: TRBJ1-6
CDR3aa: CAWSQFGSYNSPLHF
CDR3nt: TGTGCCTGGAGTCAGTTTGGTTCCTATAATTCACCCCTCCACTTT

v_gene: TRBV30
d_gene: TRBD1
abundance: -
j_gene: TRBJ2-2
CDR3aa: CAWSVQGATGELFF
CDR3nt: TGTGCCTGGAGTGTACAGGGGGCTACCGGGGAGCTGTTTTTT

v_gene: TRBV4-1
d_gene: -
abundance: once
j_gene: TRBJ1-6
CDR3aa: CASSQDSGQGTPLHF
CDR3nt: TGCGCCAGCAGCCAAGATAGCGGACAAGGAACACCCCTCCACTTT

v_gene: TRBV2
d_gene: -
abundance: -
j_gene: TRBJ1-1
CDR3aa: CASNYLGQNTEAFF
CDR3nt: TGTGCCAGCAATTACCTGGGACAGAACACTGAAGCTTTCTTT

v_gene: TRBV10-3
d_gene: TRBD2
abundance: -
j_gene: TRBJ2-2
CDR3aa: CAISESGLAAGELFF
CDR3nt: TGTGCCATCAGTGAGTCTGGCCTAGCGGCCGGGGAGCTGTTTTTT

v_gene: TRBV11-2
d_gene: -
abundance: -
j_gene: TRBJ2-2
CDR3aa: CASSLWQGTGELFF
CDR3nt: TGTGCCAGCAGCTTATGGCAGGGGACCGGGGAGCTGTTTTTT

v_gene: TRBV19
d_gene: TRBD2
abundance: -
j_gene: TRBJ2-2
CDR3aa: CASSSGLAGGPTGELFF
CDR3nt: TGTGCCAGTAGTTCCGGACTAGCGGGGGGCCCCACCGGGGAGCTGTTTTTT